The 27 T cell receptor beta chains below come from one sample, sequenced in a study of T cells after yellow fever vaccination. A single record per CDR3 protein comes from TCRdb applying MiXCR to the 5' RACE reads. In the table there are 500,000 to 650,000 distinct CDR3 sequences, 12% of which are singletons. Sequenced material: PBMCs, taken on the day of the yellow fever booster vaccination. The receptors were gathered from a man aged 25-40 years who received the YFV17D yellow fever vaccine.

The rearrangement uses TRBV7-2 and TRBJ2-7; 7 bases are a match to TRBD2. With V trimmed by 5 bases and J by 2 bases, 12 bases remained unmatched. Per germline, CDR1 SGHTA and CDR2 FQGNSA. The CDR3 runs to 16 residues. The CDR3 nucleotides read TGTGCCAGCAGCCTGGCAGGCCTAGCGGCTACCTACGAGCAGTACTTC. Residues: CASSLAGLAATYEQYF.

This clonotype was observed a few times. The chain carries TRBV7-2 and TRBJ2-7; 7 nucleotides line up with TRBD2. This CDR3 has 14 residues. Germline values: CDR1 SGHTA, CDR2 FQGNSA. Losses at the gene ends were 5 bases for V and 4 bases for J; bases not matched to a gene: 8. Here the CDR3 DNA reads TGTGCCAGCAGCGTCGCCGGACTAGTTTACGAGCAGTACTTC. Protein: CASSVAGLVYEQYF.

The chain uses TRBV7-9 and TRBJ1-3, with no clear D. This CDR3 region has 14 residues. V was shortened by 4 bases and J by 0 bases, with 7 bases between the two germline ends. The germline CDR1 and CDR2 sequences are SEHNR and FQNEAQ (reference sequence). The CDR3 bases are TGTGCCAGCAGCTCGGCGAGCTCTGGAAACACCATATATTTT. It specifies CASSSASSGNTIYF.

The rearrangement links TRBV20-1 to TRBJ1-1; 7 nucleotides match TRBD1. Germline assignment: CDR1 DFQATT and CDR2 SNEGSKA (reference sequence). With 1 base clipped from V and 6 bases from J, the junction kept 11 bases outside the gene matches. There are 15 residues in the CDR3. The CDR3 reads CSARGNRGFFAEAFF. The CDR3 DNA reads TGCAGTGCTAGAGGCAACAGGGGATTCTTCGCTGAAGCTTTCTTT.

This clonotype has just a few counts. V usage is TRBV29-1 and J usage is TRBJ2-5; 8 bases match TRBD2. Germline-derived CDR1 and CDR2 are SQVTM and ANQGSEA. The CDR3 extends over 12 amino acids. The junction had 0 bases not matched to a gene; V was cut back by 2 bases and J by 4 bases. Here the CDR3 DNA reads TGCAGCGTTGAAACTAGCGGAGAGACCCAGTACTTC. Its protein product is CSVETSGETQYF.

This clonotype was seen many times. This CDR3 is CASRTGGGETQYF. The CDR3 bases are TGTGCCAGCAGGACAGGGGGTGGAGAGACCCAGTACTTC. The V call is TRBV6-6, the J call TRBJ2-5; TRBD1 matches 9 bases. Germline CDR1 MNHNY, CDR2 SVGAGI (reference sequence). CDR3 length: 13 residues. J was trimmed by 4 bases and V by 6 bases; bases with no gene match: 3.

This clonotype was recorded a few times. Here the CDR3 reads CASSLRTGGPYEQYF. CDR3 nucleotides: TGTGCCAGCAGCTTAAGGACAGGGGGTCCCTACGAGCAGTACTTC. The chain links TRBV7-2 to TRBJ2-7; 10 bases align to TRBD1. V shed 2 bases, J shed 2 bases, and the junction held 3 bases outside the gene matches. The CDR3 totals 15 residues. The germline V gene has CDR1 SGHTA and CDR2 FQGNSA.

The chain is built from TRBV13 and TRBJ2-1; 11 positions match TRBD2. Germline CDR1 PRHDT, CDR2 FYEKMQ (reference sequence). Trimming cost V 5 bases and J 9 bases; bases outside gene matches: 12. The CDR3 has 16 amino acids. CDR3: CASSTLAGGPSTEQFF. As DNA, the CDR3 is TGTGCCAGCAGCACCTTAGCGGGAGGGCCATCTACTGAGCAGTTCTTC.

The chain is built from TRBV7-2 and TRBJ1-1, with D tentatively TRBD1 (6 bases). V was cut by 6 bases and J by 12 bases, with 20 bases left in between. This CDR3 has 13 amino acids. Germline V gene data show CDR1 as SGHTA and CDR2 as FQGNSA. This chain's CDR3 is CASSYTGSLKPFF. The DNA of the CDR3 is TGTGCCAGCAGTTACACAGGGTCCCTGAAACCTTTCTTT.

In its sample, this clonotype was seen a few times. This rearrangement joins TRBV7-9 to TRBJ2-1; D gene ambiguous. Per germline, CDR1 SEHNR and CDR2 FQNEAQ (reference sequence). The V end was cut by 7 bases, the J end by 9 bases, with 10 bases between. The CDR3 extends over 11 amino acids. In DNA, the CDR3 is TGTGCCAGCAACCCCGGTGGTGAGCAGTTCTTC. This sequence encodes CASNPGGEQFF. The full variable domain, with the rest looked up from reference TRBV7-9 and TRBJ2-1, is DTGVSQNPRHKITKRGQNVTFRCDPISEHNRLYWYRQTLGQGPEFLTYFQNEAQLEKSRLLSDRFSAERPKGSFSTLEIQRTEQGDSAMYLCASNPGGEQFFGPGTRLTVL.

The chain joins TRBV10-3 to TRBJ2-3, with 11 bases lining up with TRBD2. The CDR3 has 15 amino acids. Germline-derived CDR1 and CDR2 are ENHRY and SYGVKD. V was clipped by 5 bases and J by 4 bases; unmatched bases: 5. CDR3 in amino acids: CAISLAGGLADTQYF. The CDR3 DNA reads as TGTGCCATCAGTTTAGCGGGAGGGCTGGCAGATACGCAGTATTTT.

The rearrangement joins TRBV5-1 to TRBJ2-3; 7 nucleotides align to TRBD2. CDR3 length: 16 amino acids. V was clipped by 0 bases and J by 0 bases; unmatched bases: 4. Germline V lookup: CDR1 SGHRS, CDR2 YFSETQ. The CDR3 DNA reads as TGCGCCAGCAGCTTGGCTACTAGCGTAAGCACAGATACGCAGTATTTT. It codes for CASSLATSVSTDTQYF.

This chain uses TRBV5-1 with TRBJ2-7; tentative D call: TRBD2 (6 bases). Trimming shortened V by 7 bases and J by 5 bases, and 19 bases separated the two germline ends. CDR1 is SGHRS and CDR2 is YFSETQ in the germline V gene. The CDR3 consists of 14 residues. For the CDR3, the DNA is TGCGCCAGCTCCCTGGCGGGGCCTTACGACGAGCAGTACTTC. Its translation is CASSLAGPYDEQYF.

The table lists this clonotype with a few counts. The junction shows a germline mismatch at one end, possibly a read error. V is TRBV7-2 and J is TRBJ2-3; 8 positions match TRBD2. Per the germline V gene, CDR1 is SGHTA and CDR2 is FQGNSA. This CDR3 region has 16 residues. As DNA, the CDR3 is TGTGCCAGCAGCCTAGCAGGGACTAGTCACCAAGATACGCAGTATTTT. Translated, it gives CASSLAGTSHQDTQYF. Full variable domain (rest looked up from reference TRBV7-2 and TRBJ2-3): GAGVSQSPSNKVTEKGKDVELRCDPISGHTALYWYRQSLGQGLEFLIYFQGNSAPDKSGLPSDRFSAERTGGSVSTLTIQRTQQEDSAVYLCASSLAGTSHQDTQYFGPGTRLTVL.

This clonotype was recorded at least ten times. This chain links TRBV7-6 with TRBJ2-2; D unclear. The CDR3 runs to 13 residues. V was shortened by 1 base and J by 5 bases, with 5 bases between the two germline ends. Germline-derived CDR1 and CDR2 are SGHVS and FNYEAQ. The DNA for the CDR3 is TGTGCCAGCAGCTTAGGCCAGACCGGGGAGCTGTTTTTT. Its translation: CASSLGQTGELFF.

This clonotype was found a few times. The rearrangement links TRBV20-1 to TRBJ2-4; possibly TRBD1 or TRBD2 for D (6 bases each). V was pared by 3 bases and J by 3 bases, with 15 bases between. Germline CDR1 DFQATT, CDR2 SNEGSKA (reference sequence). The CDR3 covers 15 residues. In nucleotides, the CDR3 is TGCAGTGCTAGTGGTGCAGGGGAGGTCAAAAACATTCAGTACTTC. Translation: CSASGAGEVKNIQYF.

The table lists this clonotype with a few counts. This chain links TRBV20-1 with TRBJ2-7; 8 positions match TRBD2. Germline V gene sequence: CDR1 DFQATT, CDR2 SNEGSKA (reference sequence). The CDR3 has 13 amino acids. V shed 3 bases, J shed 3 bases, and the junction held 4 bases outside the gene matches. CDR3 amino acids: CSASGGADYEQYF. DNA for the CDR3: TGCAGTGCTAGCGGGGGGGCAGACTACGAGCAGTACTTC.

In regard to this clonotype: The germline gene is not matched at one end of the junction; a read error may be the cause. The chain recombines TRBV7-9 with TRBJ2-1; D call uncertain. Germline-derived CDR1 and CDR2 are SEHNR and FQNEAQ (reference sequence). The CDR3 runs to 12 residues. CDR3 amino acids: CASSLIRGGLVF. The CDR3 nucleotides are TGTGCCAGCAGCTTAATTAGAGGTGGTTTGGTCTTC.

The V and J genes are TRBV2 and TRBJ2-3; D possibly uses TRBD1 or TRBD2 (5 bases each). CDR3 length: 15 amino acids. V lost 7 bases to trimming and J lost 2 bases, with 16 bases between them. Germline V gene data show CDR1 as SNHLY and CDR2 as FYNNEI. The CDR3 region has the DNA TGTGCCAGCACCAGACCGGGACGTAACACAGATACGCAGTATTTT. Its translation is CASTRPGRNTDTQYF.

In this sample, this clonotype turned up a few times. This chain joins TRBV10-3 and TRBJ2-7, with D hard to call. CDR1 and CDR2 (germline): ENHRY, SYGVKD. The CDR3 runs 15 residues. V lost 2 bases and J 1 base, leaving 12 bases between the germline ends. CDR3 sequence: CAISEAGLDSYEQYF. As DNA, the CDR3 is TGTGCCATCAGTGAGGCCGGGCTGGATTCCTACGAGCAGTACTTC.

This clonotype came up a few times. The rearrangement links TRBV15 to TRBJ2-7, with 10 bases matching TRBD1. V shed 5 bases, J shed 9 bases, and the junction held 13 bases outside the gene matches. CDR1 LNHNV and CDR2 YYDKDF come from the germline V gene (reference sequence). The CDR3 has 15 residues. The CDR3 protein is CATSEPGQGYRVQYF. CDR3 nucleotide sequence: TGTGCCACCAGCGAACCGGGACAGGGGTATCGGGTGCAGTACTTC. Complete variable domain (other parts from reference TRBV15 and TRBJ2-7): DAMVIQNPRYQVTQFGKPVTLSCSQTLNHNVMYWYQQKSSQAPKLLFHYYDKDFNNEADTPDNFQSRRPNTSFCFLDIRSPGLGDTAMYLCATSEPGQGYRVQYFGPGTRLTVT.

This clonotype was found a few times. The genes are TRBV4-2 and TRBJ2-2, with D unresolved. The CDR3 runs 14 residues. Trimming took 8 bases from V and 3 from J, leaving 13 bases between them. Per germline, CDR1 LGHNA and CDR2 YNFKEQ. This CDR3 is CASGKVLDTGELFF. The CDR3 coding sequence is TGTGCCAGCGGTAAGGTACTTGACACCGGGGAGCTGTTTTTT.

This clonotype has more than one count but fewer than ten. The genes are TRBV4-3 and TRBJ1-6, with no clear D. Germline V lookup: CDR1 LGHNA, CDR2 YSLEER. With 0 bases removed from V and 7 bases from J, the gap between germline ends came to 4 bases. CDR3 size: 13 residues. The CDR3 spells CASSQDVNSPLHF. In DNA, the CDR3 is TGCGCCAGCAGCCAAGATGTCAATTCACCCCTCCACTTT.

The gene calls are TRBV20-1 and TRBJ2-1, with a possible D match to TRBD1 (7 bases). The CDR3 extends over 15 amino acids. Trimming shortened V by 5 bases and J by 5 bases, and 19 bases separated the two germline ends. The germline gives CDR1 DFQATT, CDR2 SNEGSKA (reference sequence). The CDR3, as DNA: TGCAGTGCTGACAGGGTATTGGCGGGAAACAATGAGCAGTTCTTC. Translation gives CSADRVLAGNNEQFF.

Turning to this clonotype: A far larger clone is only one base removed, so a read error is likely. The CDR3 sequence is CASSFGITDTQYF. CDR3 nucleotide sequence: TGTGCCAGCAGCTTCGGGATCACAGATACGCAGTATTTT. This chain uses TRBV5-6 with TRBJ2-3, with TRBD2 as a possible D gene (5 bases). Trimming shortened V by 2 bases and J by 2 bases, and 6 bases separated the two germline ends. CDR1 and CDR2 from the germline V gene are SGHDT and YYEEEE. The CDR3 loop spans 13 amino acids.

This clonotype was observed a handful of times. This chain joins TRBV5-1 and TRBJ2-7, with unresolved D. V shed 6 bases and J shed 0 bases, with 10 bases lying between them. CDR1 SGHRS and CDR2 YFSETQ come from the germline V gene. This CDR3 is 13 amino acids long. The CDR3 here is CASKEESSYEQYF. Written as DNA, the CDR3 is TGCGCCAGCAAGGAAGAGAGCTCCTACGAGCAGTACTTC.

This clonotype came up a few times. This sequence joins TRBV29-1 and TRBJ1-2; D remains ambiguous. This CDR3 is built from 11 residues. Trimming removed 6 bases from V and 8 bases from J, with 13 bases in between. From germline, CDR1 is SQVTM and CDR2 ANQGSEA. CDR3 in DNA: TGCAGCGTGATGGTGCCTGGGGGCTACACCTTC. This translates into CSVMVPGGYTF. The entire variable domain, with the rest obtained from reference TRBV29-1 and TRBJ1-2, is as follows: SAVISQKPSRDICQRGTSLTIQCQVDSQVTMMFWYRQQPGQSLTLIATANQGSEATYESGFVIDKFPISRPNLTFSTLTVSNMSPEDSSIYLCSVMVPGGYTFGSGTRLTVV.